This is a list of T cell receptor beta chains from one sample in a study of blood T cells in healthy people across ages. TCRdb fed the 5' RACE reads into MiXCR, producing one record per CDR3 protein. The table shows roughly 410,000 distinct CDR3 sequences, with about 55% occurring only once. The sequenced material came from blood. These receptors were collected from a man between 60 and 75 years old in good health. The CDR3 runs from the conserved cysteine through the conserved F or W. A D gene is named only where the DNA matches it firmly. The size field is filled for only some rows; it gives once, few, many or a size class.

CDR3aa: CASSEGQGADTQYF
CDR3nt: TGTGCCAGCAGTGAAGGACAGGGGGCAGATACGCAGTATTTT
abundance: few
d_gene: TRBD1
v_gene: TRBV6-1
j_gene: TRBJ2-3

CDR3aa: CASSPSRDTQYF
CDR3nt: TGCGCCAGCAGCCCCTCTAGAGATACGCAGTATTTT
abundance: NA
d_gene: NA
v_gene: TRBV5-1
j_gene: TRBJ2-3

CDR3aa: CASSPNTGDYEQYF
CDR3nt: TGTGCCAGCTCACCAAACACAGGGGATTACGAGCAGTACTTC
abundance: few
d_gene: TRBD1
v_gene: TRBV18
j_gene: TRBJ2-7

CDR3aa: CASSATSGRASEQYF
CDR3nt: TGTGCCAGCAGCGCTACTAGCGGGAGGGCTAGTGAGCAGTACTTC
abundance: once
d_gene: TRBD2
v_gene: TRBV7-3
j_gene: TRBJ2-7

CDR3aa: CASRLGVRTEAFF
CDR3nt: TGTGCCAGTCGGCTGGGTGTAAGGACTGAAGCTTTCTTT
abundance: NA
d_gene: NA
v_gene: TRBV25-1
j_gene: TRBJ1-1

CDR3aa: CASSRGHTSLTGGETQYF
CDR3nt: TGCGCCAGCAGCCGAGGACACACATCTTTAACAGGCGGAGAGACCCAGTACTTC
abundance: NA
d_gene: NA
v_gene: TRBV5-1
j_gene: TRBJ2-5

CDR3aa: CASSQWTGDGYTF
CDR3nt: TGTGCCAGCAGCCAATGGACAGGGGATGGCTACACCTTC
abundance: few
d_gene: TRBD1
v_gene: TRBV3-1
j_gene: TRBJ1-2

CDR3aa: CSARDGRGLTEAFF
CDR3nt: TGCAGTGCTAGAGATGGGAGGGGACTCACTGAAGCTTTCTTT
abundance: NA
d_gene: NA
v_gene: TRBV20-1
j_gene: TRBJ1-1

CDR3aa: CASRPGQGGNSPLHF
CDR3nt: TGTGCCAGCAGGCCCGGACAGGGTGGCAATTCACCCCTCCACTTT
abundance: many
d_gene: TRBD1
v_gene: TRBV7-9
j_gene: TRBJ1-6

CDR3aa: CSAIGMDWNTQYF
CDR3nt: TGCAGTGCTATAGGGATGGACTGGAATACGCAGTATTTT
abundance: NA
d_gene: NA
v_gene: TRBV20-1
j_gene: TRBJ2-3

CDR3aa: CATSREAGDGTDTQYF
CDR3nt: TGTGCCACCAGCAGAGAAGCCGGGGATGGCACAGATACGCAGTATTTT
abundance: NA
d_gene: NA
v_gene: TRBV15
j_gene: TRBJ2-3